This TCR beta chain was obtained from a study of human T cells and chemical hapten exposure. Study outcomes and limitations: TCRs at high frequency, those above 1 in 1000, did not change with DPC sensitization.

The CDR3 runs 13 residues. V was pared by 4 bases and J by 4 bases, with 13 bases between. Germline CDR1 is DFQATT and CDR2 is SNEGSKA (reference sequence). One entry per CDR3 protein results from TCRdb running MiXCR on the RACE reads. The sample contains approximately 52,000 distinct CDR3 sequences, roughly 9% of which appear only once. Time point specified: pre-sensitization, week 0. The treatment is: therapeutic diphenylcyclopropenone sensitization with weekly scalp DPC. Blood, whole and unfractionated, served as the source for total RNA extraction. A remark on this clonotype: The antigen remains unidentified.

The chain couples TRBV20-1 to TRBJ1-2; a weak D match, TRBD1 (6 bases). The sequence came from a woman in her 30s with alopecia areata. Some clones in this sample may be carry-over from other donors' samples. The sequenced sample was whole blood, obtained in connection with sensitization to the hapten diphenylcyclopropenone (DPC). As DNA, the CDR3 is TGCAGTGCTACTGAACAGGGTTTCTATGGCTACACCTTC. It translates to CSATEQGFYGYTF.